A single sample gave rise to the 17 T cell receptor beta chains below, sequenced in a study of cytomegalovirus exposure and HLA in healthy donors. 60 Vbeta and 13 Jbeta primers were used in PCR. The protocol was immunoSEQ multiplex PCR, while the TCRdb copy is restricted to in-frame clones and leaves out a portion. The table includes some 180,000 clones, 70% to 80% detected once. Sequenced sample: PBMCs. The receptors derive from a woman in her 30s in good health and CMV-seropositive.

V and J are TRBV19 and TRBJ1-1; possibly TRBD1 for D (5 bases). The CDR3 length is 15 residues. The germline V gene has CDR1 LNHDA and CDR2 SQIVND (reference sequence). V was clipped by 6 bases and J by 3 bases, with 17 bases between them. The CDR3: CASRPRRGLHTEAFF. CDR3 nucleotide sequence: TGTGCCAGTAGGCCGCGTCGGGGACTTCACACTGAAGCTTTCTTT. The full variable domain, rest sourced from reference TRBV19 and TRBJ1-1, is DGGITQSPKYLFRKEGQNVTLSCEQNLNHDAMYWYRQDPGQGLRLIYYSQIVNDFQKGDIAEGYSVSREKKESFPLTVTSAQKNPTAFYLCASRPRRGLHTEAFFGQGTRLTVV.

The chain combines TRBV11-3 with TRBJ1-1, with D hard to call. V was pared by 3 bases and J by 1 base, with 6 bases between. The CDR3 totals 13 residues. Looked up from germline, CDR1 is SGHNT and CDR2 is YENEEA. CDR3 sequence reads: CASSFSTNTEAFF. In DNA form, the CDR3 reads TGTGCCAGCAGCTTTTCTACGAACACTGAAGCTTTCTTT.

The V gene is TRBV2, the J gene TRBJ1-2; D gene uncertain. Germline lookup yields CDR1 SNHLY and CDR2 FYNNEI. CDR3 size: 14 residues. V lost 6 bases and J 2 bases, leaving 13 bases between the germline ends. The DNA for the CDR3 is TGTGCCAGCAGCGAGCGTGCCTTAAACTATGGCTACACCTTC. Amino acids: CASSERALNYGYTF.

V usage is TRBV5-1 and J usage is TRBJ2-1, with 7 bases fitting TRBD1. CDR3 length equals 16 residues. CDR1 and CDR2 from the germline V gene are SGHRS and YFSETQ. V was clipped by 0 bases and J by 6 bases; unmatched bases: 9. The CDR3 is CASSLVPTGSGNEQFF. The CDR3 DNA reads as TGCGCCAGCAGCTTGGTACCGACAGGGAGTGGCAATGAGCAGTTCTTC. Filled out from reference TRBV5-1 and TRBJ2-1, the complete variable domain reads KAGVTQTPRYLIKTRGQQVTLSCSPISGHRSVSWYQQTPGQGLQFLFEYFSETQRNKGNFPGRFSGRQFSNSRSEMNVSTLELGDSALYLCASSLVPTGSGNEQFFGPGTRLTVL.

The CDR3 DNA follows: TGTGCCAGCAGCCAAACTAGCGGGGGAAAGTTCTTC. Translated: CASSQTSGGKFF. The chain is built from TRBV6-5 and TRBJ2-1; the match to TRBD2 covers 11 bases. Germline V lookup: CDR1 MNHEY, CDR2 SVGAGI. V dropped 6 bases and J dropped 14; count of bases not matched to a gene: 6. This CDR3 is 12 amino acids long.

The genes are TRBV4-1 and TRBJ1-2; 8 bases agree with TRBD1. Per the germline V gene, CDR1 is MGHRA and CDR2 is YSYEKL. J gave up 4 bases and V 1 base, and 14 bases lay outside the gene matches. CDR3 length equals 18 residues. CDR3 sequence: CASSQAISGGQGFYGYTF. CDR3 DNA: TGCGCCAGCAGCCAAGCCATTTCCGGAGGACAGGGCTTCTATGGCTACACCTTC.

The gene calls are TRBV11-2 and TRBJ2-3; 13 bases are shared with TRBD2. The CDR3 contains 15 residues. Looked up from germline, CDR1 is SGHAT and CDR2 is FQNNGV. The J segment lost 6 bases and the V segment lost 6 bases, leaving 6 bases of the junction unmatched. The CDR3 DNA follows: TGTGCCAGCAGAATCGGACTAGCGGGGGCGGATACGCAGTATTTT. Translation: CASRIGLAGADTQYF. The full variable domain, its missing parts supplied by reference TRBV11-2 and TRBJ2-3, is EAGVAQSPRYKIIEKRQSVAFWCNPISGHATLYWYQQILGQGPKLLIQFQNNGVVDDSQLPKDRFSAERLKGVDSTLKIQPAKLEDSAVYLCASRIGLAGADTQYFGPGTRLTVL.

This sequence joins TRBV12-5 and TRBJ1-3, with TRBD1 matching over 7 bases. V was clipped by 2 bases and J by 6 bases; unmatched bases: 4. CDR3 length equals 14 residues. Germline loops: CDR1 LGHNT, CDR2 FRNRAP. CDR3 amino acids: CASGLMQGVNTIYF. The CDR3 coding sequence is TGTGCTAGTGGTTTGATGCAGGGGGTAAACACCATATATTTT.

The chain recombines TRBV7-9 with TRBJ2-7; 10 positions agree with TRBD2. V shed 3 bases, J shed 6 bases, and the junction held 8 bases outside the gene matches. CDR1 and CDR2 from the germline V gene are SEHNR and FQNEAQ (reference sequence). The CDR3 is made up of 15 amino acids. CDR3 amino acids: CASSLKREGPGEQYF. Written as DNA, the CDR3 is TGTGCCAGCAGCTTGAAGCGGGAGGGCCCCGGCGAGCAGTACTTC.

The J gene is TRBJ2-2, the V gene TRBV18; 13 bases are a match to TRBD2. V lost 6 bases, J lost 5 bases, and 6 bases stayed unmatched. This CDR3 has 16 amino acids. The V gene's germline CDR1 is KGHSH and CDR2 LQKENI. This CDR3 is CASSLGLAGVTGELFF. DNA for the CDR3: TGTGCCAGCTCCCTCGGACTAGCGGGAGTAACCGGGGAGCTGTTTTTT. Looking up the rest from reference TRBV18 and TRBJ2-2 gives the full variable domain: NAGVMQNPRHLVRRRGQEARLRCSPMKGHSHVYWYRQLPEEGLKFMVYLQKENIIDESGMPKERFSAEFPKEGPSILRIQQVVRGDSAAYFCASSLGLAGVTGELFFGEGSRLTVL.

The chain is built from TRBV7-4 and TRBJ2-7; TRBD1 agrees at 8 bases. Trimming took 5 bases from V and 5 from J; bases not matched to a gene: 11. The CDR3 has 15 amino acids. Per the germline V gene, CDR1 is SGHVT and CDR2 is SQSDAQ. CDR3 region: CASSVIEDRGHEQYF. CDR3 nucleotide sequence: TGTGCCAGCAGCGTTATAGAAGACAGGGGCCACGAGCAGTACTTC. Full variable domain (missing parts from reference TRBV7-4 and TRBJ2-7): GAGVSQSPRYKVAKRGRDVALRCDSISGHVTLYWYRQTLGQGSEVLTYSQSDAQRDKSGRPSGRFSAERPERSVSTLKIQRTEQGDSAVYLCASSVIEDRGHEQYFGPGTRLTVT.

The V call is TRBV9, the J call TRBJ2-3; 9 nucleotides agree with TRBD1. This CDR3 contains 15 residues. Germline values: CDR1 SGDLS, CDR2 YYNGEE. Trimming at V came to 3 bases and at J to 6 bases, leaving 8 bases not matched to a gene. As DNA, the CDR3 is TGTGCCAGCAGCGCCCGGGACAGGGAGGAGGATACGCAGTATTTT. Its translation is CASSARDREEDTQYF. The complete variable domain, with remaining parts taken from reference TRBV9 and TRBJ2-3, reads DSGVTQTPKHLITATGQRVTLRCSPRSGDLSVYWYQQSLDQGLQFLIQYYNGEERAKGNILERFSAQQFPDLHSELNLSSLELGDSALYFCASSARDREEDTQYFGPGTRLTVL.

The chain uses TRBV9 and TRBJ1-1; D may be TRBD1 (5 bases). This CDR3 contains 15 residues. Per germline, CDR1 SGDLS and CDR2 YYNGEE. With 0 bases removed from V and 0 bases from J, the gap between germline ends came to 9 bases. CDR3 in DNA: TGTGCCAGCAGCGTAGCTTCAGGGATGAACACTGAAGCTTTCTTT. This sequence encodes CASSVASGMNTEAFF.

V gene TRBV9 combines with J gene TRBJ1-1; D is unresolved. CDR1 is SGDLS and CDR2 is YYNGEE in the germline V gene. This CDR3 is 14 amino acids long. Trimming removed 0 bases at V and 4 bases at J, with 10 bases between. The CDR3 DNA is TGTGCCAGCAGCGTAGACGGGGTTGGCACTGAAGCTTTCTTT. This codes for CASSVDGVGTEAFF.

This clone occurred once. This chain joins TRBV6-1 and TRBJ2-2; TRBD1 matches 8 bases. This CDR3 has 14 residues. Per germline, CDR1 MNHNS and CDR2 SASEGT. The trim removed 11 bases at V and 2 bases at J, leaving 7 bases unmatched. The CDR3 is CAASGTGNTGELFF. The DNA for the CDR3 is TGTGCCGCTTCGGGGACAGGCAACACCGGGGAGCTGTTTTTT.

As DNA, the CDR3 is TGTGCCAGCAGGGATACGGAGCTTTCGAACACTGAAGCTTTCTTT. It translates to CASRDTELSNTEAFF. The chain is built from TRBV2 and TRBJ1-1; D call uncertain. V was shortened by 6 bases and J by 1 base, with 15 bases between the two germline ends. Germline-derived CDR1 and CDR2 are SNHLY and FYNNEI. The CDR3 is 15 residues long.

The genes are TRBV6-5 and TRBJ2-2; D may be TRBD1 (6 bases). The germline V gene has CDR1 MNHEY and CDR2 SVGAGI. V lost 0 bases to trimming and J lost 14 bases, with 13 bases between them. The CDR3 extends over 13 amino acids. CDR3 bases: TGTGCCAGCAGTTACTCACGGACAGTGGACCTGTTTTTT. Translating it yields CASSYSRTVDLFF.